Listed below are T cell receptor beta chains from one sample, sequenced in a study of T cells in Graves' hyperthyroidism and ophthalmopathy. Via MiXCR, TCRdb re-called the multiplex PCR reads, giving one row per CDR3 protein. The repertoire includes about 500,000 distinct CDR3 sequences, under 20% of them detected once, and 17% sits in the top ten. The sample consisted of blood. The receptors come from a woman between 18 and 29 years old with Graves' ophthalmopathy. Both conserved end residues are trimmed from each CDR3. The order of the fields is V gene, J gene, CDR3 protein.

>TRBV9|TRBJ1-1
ASSVASGGDGGRGLHTEAF
>TRBV7-9|TRBJ1-5
ASSWGRENQPQH
>TRBV5-8|TRBJ2-3
ASSSRGLSDTQY
>TRBV2|TRBJ2-3
ASSENRGVDTQY
>TRBV5-5|TRBJ1-5
AGSLSQVINQPQH
>TRBV28|TRBJ2-3
ASSLSGRALVTDTQY
>TRBV19|TRBJ2-2
ASSIGPITGELF
>TRBV14|TRBJ2-1
ASSQEVASYNEQF
>TRBV29-1|TRBJ2-1
SVDSDREDEQF
>TRBV7-2|TRBJ2-7
ASTLVPGLAGGSYEQY
>TRBV18|TRBJ1-5
ASSLQEVNQPQH
>TRBV7-3|TRBJ2-5
ASSLIGSGSGETQY
>TRBV3-1|TRBJ1-2
ASSQNVRGLSNYGYT
>TRBV12-3/TRBV12-4|TRBJ1-1
ASSLPGTAAF
>TRBV7-6|TRBJ2-2
ASSSLAGENTGELF
>TRBV12-3/TRBV12-4|TRBJ1-5
ASSLADSNQPQH
>TRBV13|TRBJ2-5
ASSQGLAGGRETQY
>TRBV30|TRBJ1-1
AWSVLARGNTEAF
>TRBV2|TRBJ1-2
ASSPGGDGGYT
>TRBV29-1|TRBJ2-5
SVDGQGARETQY
>TRBV2|TRBJ1-1
ASSEAGNTEAF
>TRBV10-2|TRBJ1-2
ASSESLDRAYGYT
>TRBV6-5|TRBJ1-1
ASSYSGEAF
>TRBV4-3|TRBJ2-7
ASSQDSGTPYEQY
>TRBV27|TRBJ2-2
ASRTTEWDTGELF
>TRBV27|TRBJ2-7
ASSFQGTTYEQY
>TRBV9|TRBJ2-2
ASSVGLAGDTGELF
>TRBV19|TRBJ1-1
ASKGDARNTEAF
>TRBV2|TRBJ2-1
ASSEAQGYNEQF
>TRBV28|TRBJ2-1
ASSEGSYNEQF
>TRBV9|TRBJ2-7
ASSAGTSDSYEQY
>TRBV19|TRBJ1-6
ASGDGYNSPLH
>TRBV4-1|TRBJ2-5
ASSQAYQVGETQY
>TRBV7-9|TRBJ2-7
ASSYPPPSSGGHYEQY
>TRBV3-1|TRBJ1-2
ASTVLGGQGLYGYT
>TRBV4-1|TRBJ2-3
ASSPKGADTQY
>TRBV7-9|TRBJ1-2
ASSLGPGGYGYT
>TRBV5-1|TRBJ1-1
ASSLEGSIEEAF
>TRBV25-1|TRBJ2-5
ASSEPRGSSGGQQETQY
>TRBV3-1|TRBJ1-2
ASSQTDRAFGRTYGYT
>TRBV20-1|TRBJ1-1
SASRGIATEAF
>TRBV28|TRBJ2-3
ASSLSFMLTDTQY
>TRBV4-1|TRBJ2-1
ASSQANYNEQF
>TRBV12-3/TRBV12-4|TRBJ2-7
ASSWTGTGVLYEQY
>TRBV20-1|TRBJ2-3
SAPGLAGGRSTDTQY
>TRBV11-2|TRBJ2-7
ASSQTFYEQY
>TRBV3-1|TRBJ2-5
ASSQASGRQETQY
>TRBV30|TRBJ1-2
AYPEGNYGYT
>TRBV9|TRBJ1-1
ASSEHGGTEAF
>TRBV2|TRBJ2-5
ASSESGHSETQY
>TRBV4-3|TRBJ2-3
ASSQVLGTDTQY
>TRBV6-1|TRBJ2-7
ASSEVSSYEQY
>TRBV5-1|TRBJ2-7
ASSLSVRLRRGKASYEQY
>TRBV20-1|TRBJ2-1
SAGRLPLYNEQF
>TRBV6-2/TRBV6-3|TRBJ1-5
ASSYGTGRLRGNQPQH